This is a list of T cell receptor beta chains from one sample in a study of beta chain features in type 1 diabetes. Profiling relied on immunoSEQ multiplex PCR, and the TCRdb table lists in-frame clones only, not all of them. Found here are around 710,000 clones, over 10% of them singletons; the top ten hold more than 0.09%. Sequencing was performed on naive CD4+ T cells from blood. These receptor sequences come from a man in his thirties or forties with type 1 diabetes. The CDR3 runs from the conserved cysteine through the conserved F or W. The order of the fields is V gene, clone size, J gene, D gene, CDR3 DNA, CDR3 protein. D genes are given only for firm matches. For some rows the clone size is stated as once, few or many, or as a class when expanded; others skip it.

>TRBV7-2|-|TRBJ1-2|TRBD1
TGTGCCAGCAGCACCCACGGGACAGCGAACTATGGCTACACCTTC
CASSTHGTANYGYTF
>TRBV9|-|TRBJ2-7|TRBD1
TGTGCCAGCAGCGCCGGGGACAGGCCGGACGAGCAGTACTTC
CASSAGDRPDEQYF
>TRBV23-1|-|TRBJ2-4|-
TGCGCCAGCCACGCTCAGGGGATTGTAGCCAAAAACATTCAGTACTTC
CASHAQGIVAKNIQYF
>TRBV29-1|-|TRBJ1-5|-
TGCAGCGTTGCGGGTCCAGGGCAAGAACAGCCCCAGCATTTT
CSVAGPGQEQPQHF
>TRBV4-2|few|TRBJ1-1|-
TGTGCCAGCAGCCAACCTACCCCCAGGGGAGGGACTGAAGCTTTCTTT
CASSQPTPRGGTEAFF
>TRBV21-1|few|TRBJ2-3|-
TGTGCCGTTCCTCTGCGGGGGGCGGCGGATACGCAGTATTTT
CAVPLRGAADTQYF
>TRBV9|few|TRBJ2-1|-
TGTGCCAGCAGCGGGGACCCTTCGGATGAGCAGTTCTTC
CASSGDPSDEQFF
>TRBV28|-|TRBJ2-4|-
TGTGCCTCTTACGGAAACTTCCTAGCCAAAAACATTCAGTACTTC
CASYGNFLAKNIQYF
>TRBV7-9|-|TRBJ1-2|-
TGTGCCAGCAGCTTCGGGACGAAAGGGAGTAACTATGGCTACACCTTC
CASSFGTKGSNYGYTF
>TRBV6-6|-|TRBJ2-3|-
TGTGCCACAAAAAGGGACGGCGGGGATACGCAGTATTTT
CATKRDGGDTQYF
>TRBV9|-|TRBJ2-7|-
TGTGCCAGCAGCCCCCAGCAGGGTACCTACGAGCAGTACTTC
CASSPQQGTYEQYF
>TRBV7-2|few|TRBJ1-1|-
TGTGCCAGCAGCTTCTTACGGAGCATGAACACTGAAGCTTTCTTT
CASSFLRSMNTEAFF
>TRBV9|few|TRBJ2-3|TRBD1
TGTGCCAGCAGCGTCCGGGCCGGTTGGACAGGGAGCACAGATACGCAGTATTTT
CASSVRAGWTGSTDTQYF
>TRBV5-4|-|TRBJ2-1|TRBD2
TGTGCCAGCAGTTCTCCTAGCGGACCCTACAATGAGCAGTTCTTC
CASSSPSGPYNEQFF
>TRBV7-2|-|TRBJ2-2|TRBD1
TGTGCCAGCAGCGTTCGGGACAGGAGTACCGGGGAGCTGTTTTTT
CASSVRDRSTGELFF
>TRBV29-1|few|TRBJ1-5|TRBD1
TGCAGCGTGGCCGGGACAGAAATTAATCAGCCCCAGCATTTT
CSVAGTEINQPQHF
>TRBV10-2|-|TRBJ2-3|TRBD1
TGCGCCAGCAGCCCAGGACAGGGAGGAACAGATACGCAGTATTTT
CASSPGQGGTDTQYF
>TRBV6-5|few|TRBJ2-1|-
TGTGCCAGCAGTTACTCGAGGTTCCCCTCCTACAATGAGCAGTTCTTC
CASSYSRFPSYNEQFF
>TRBV4-3|few|TRBJ1-3|-
TGCGCCAGCAGCCAAGATGACCAGGCTGGAAACACCATATATTTT
CASSQDDQAGNTIYF
>TRBV4-2|-|TRBJ1-6|TRBD1
TGTGCCAGCAGCCAAGATGCAGGGGGGGTCTATAATTCACCCCTCCACTTT
CASSQDAGGVYNSPLHF
>TRBV30|few|TRBJ2-1|-
TGTGCCTGGAGTGTCAGAACTGAGCAGTTCTTC
CAWSVRTEQFF
>TRBV20-1|-|TRBJ1-1|-
TGCAGTGCCAGGGTCGACACTGAAGCTTTCTTT
CSARVDTEAFF
>TRBV30|-|TRBJ2-2|TRBD1
TGTGCCTGGAGTTTACCTACAGGGGTACAAAACACCGGGGAGCTGTTTTTT
CAWSLPTGVQNTGELFF
>TRBV28|few|TRBJ2-7|-
TGTGCCAGCAGTTTATTCTCTCGGATTCCCGAAAGGTACTTC
CASSLFSRIPERYF
>TRBV19|-|TRBJ2-3|-
TGTGCCAGTAGTGGCGGGGGCACAGATACGCAGTATTTT
CASSGGGTDTQYF
>TRBV29-1|few|TRBJ2-7|-
TGCAGCGTTTCTGGCCCGATGAACCCCTACGAGCAGTACTTC
CSVSGPMNPYEQYF
>TRBV9|-|TRBJ2-5|TRBD2
TGTGCCAGCAGCGTAGCGATTTTGGGGGCTAGCGGGGGATTCCAAGAGACCCAGTACTTC
CASSVAILGASGGFQETQYF
>TRBV5-4|-|TRBJ2-3|TRBD1
TGTGCCAGCAGTCTCGGTAGGACAGGGCTCCGGGATACGCAGTATTTT
CASSLGRTGLRDTQYF
>TRBV6-6|-|TRBJ1-6|-
TGTGCCAGCAGTTACTCATTGGATAGGGTACAATCACCCCTCCACTTT
CASSYSLDRVQSPLHF
>TRBV11-2|-|TRBJ2-7|-
TGTGCCAGCAGCTTAGCCACCGAGCAGTACTTC
CASSLATEQYF
>TRBV2|-|TRBJ1-2|-
TGTGCCAGCAGTGCAGAGACCGGATCCTATGGCTACACCTTC
CASSAETGSYGYTF
>TRBV6-5|few|TRBJ2-7|-
TGTGCCAGCAGTTACGGGGCAGGGCCCTCCTACGAGCAGTACTTC
CASSYGAGPSYEQYF
>TRBV19|-|TRBJ2-5|-
TGTGCCAGTAGTAGCCAGGGGCCAACGAAAGAGACCCAGTACTTC
CASSSQGPTKETQYF
>TRBV14|-|TRBJ2-3|-
TGTGCCAGCAGCCAAGAGATCCTCAGCACAGATACGCAGTATTTT
CASSQEILSTDTQYF
>TRBV10-1|few|TRBJ1-2|TRBD1
TGCGCCAGGACAGGGTATGGCTACACCTTC
CARTGYGYTF
>TRBV7-2|-|TRBJ1-3|TRBD1
TGTGCCAGCAGTCCTCAGGGGGCCCAGGGAAACACCATATATTTT
CASSPQGAQGNTIYF
>TRBV9|few|TRBJ2-7|-
TGTGCCAGCAGCGCCGGACTTACAACCTCTTCCTACGAGCAGTACTTC
CASSAGLTTSSYEQYF
>TRBV10-3|few|TRBJ1-1|-
TGTGCCATCAAAAGACAGATAAACACTGAAGCTTTCTTT
CAIKRQINTEAFF
>TRBV27|few|TRBJ2-3|-
TGTGCCAGCAGTTATCAGGATGCCTCGACGCAGTATTTT
CASSYQDASTQYF
>TRBV28|few|TRBJ2-7|-
TGTGCCAGCAGTCTGGGTCGCGAGCAGTACTTC
CASSLGREQYF
>TRBV29-1|-|TRBJ2-5|TRBD1
TGCAGCGCGACAGGGAAACAAGAGACCCAGTACTTC
CSATGKQETQYF
>TRBV18|-|TRBJ2-7|-
TGTGCCAGCTCACCACTGAAGGAGGGGAACGAGCAGTACTTC
CASSPLKEGNEQYF
>TRBV7-2|few|TRBJ2-3|-
TGTGCCAGCAGCCCGAGTGGTACAGTACCCACAGATACGCAGTATTTT
CASSPSGTVPTDTQYF
>TRBV28|few|TRBJ2-1|TRBD1
TGTGCCAGCAGTTTAGGGGGACAGGGTTTCGATGAGCAGTTCTTC
CASSLGGQGFDEQFF
>TRBV10-3|few|TRBJ1-5|-
TGTGCCATCAGTGAGGACCCCGGGGGCAATCAGCCCCAGCATTTT
CAISEDPGGNQPQHF
>TRBV11-2|-|TRBJ2-3|TRBD2
TGTGCCAGCAGCTTAGGGGCTAGCGGGGGCACAGATACGCAGTATTTT
CASSLGASGGTDTQYF
>TRBV18|-|TRBJ2-5|TRBD1
TGTGCCAGCTCACTCGGACAGGCCCAAGAGACCCAGTACTTC
CASSLGQAQETQYF
>TRBV7-8|few|TRBJ1-3|-
TGTGCCAGCAGCTTATTCCTCTCTGGAAACACCATATATTTT
CASSLFLSGNTIYF
>TRBV4-3|-|TRBJ2-7|TRBD2
TGCGCCAGCAGCCTAAATCGGGGGGGCCCCTACGAGCAGTACTTC
CASSLNRGGPYEQYF
>TRBV7-8|-|TRBJ2-7|TRBD1
TGTGCCAGCAGCTTAGCTCGGACAGGCGAGCAGTACTTC
CASSLARTGEQYF
>TRBV4-2|-|TRBJ2-5|-
TGTGCCAGCAGCCAAGCCCGGGGGCGAGAGACCCAGTACTTC
CASSQARGRETQYF
>TRBV11-2|few|TRBJ2-7|-
TGTGCCAGCAGCTTAGACGATCTACTGGAGCAGTACTTC
CASSLDDLLEQYF
>TRBV7-6|-|TRBJ2-5|-
TGTGCCAGCAGCCCAACTGGGCTGGGGGAGACCCAGTACTTC
CASSPTGLGETQYF
>TRBV13|-|TRBJ1-4|-
TGTGCCAGCAGCGCAACGTATACCAATGAAAAACTGTTTTTT
CASSATYTNEKLFF
>TRBV9|-|TRBJ2-3|-
TGTGCCAGCAGCGGGGGGCCGGAAGATACGCAGTATTTT
CASSGGPEDTQYF
>TRBV19|-|TRBJ2-3|-
TGTGCCAGTAGTATAGATCATCTGGGGGCTACGCAGTATTTT
CASSIDHLGATQYF
>TRBV11-2|-|TRBJ2-2|-
TGTGCCAGCAGCCCTTATTCAGGGTTGGCGAACACCGGGGAGCTGTTTTTT
CASSPYSGLANTGELFF